This T cell receptor (beta chain) appears in the sequencing data of a study of T-cell reconstitution after alpha-beta-depleted transplantation in children. Notes on the study in general: When one year had passed after transplant, most T-cell counts and diversity came from newly produced T cells. At day 60, the high TCRbeta diversity found in some patients originated from recipient T cells and thymic progenitors that had survived. Several hundred rapidly expanded clones from non-depleted graft cells reportedly supplied alpha-beta T cells about two months post-transplant.

To note about this clonotype: Its specificity is unknown.

The library targeted TCRbeta and was prepared with unique molecular identifiers. MiXCR, applied by TCRdb to the PCR reads, yields one record per CDR3 protein. The sample lists 350,000 to 500,000 distinct CDR3 sequences; approximately 41% were seen once. CDR1 is LNHNV, CDR2 YYDKDF, per germline (reference sequence). The CDR3 is 15 amino acids. The V segment lost 5 bases and the J segment 3 bases; nucleotides outside the gene matches: 7. The gene calls are TRBV15 and TRBJ2-1, with 7 nucleotides matching TRBD2. This receptor was identified in a girl aged 2 to 9 with aplastic anemia, due to receive a stem cell transplant. The sample here was PBMCs, taken before TCRalphabeta/CD19-depleted stem cell transplant. The CDR3 protein is CATSSRLAVYNEQFF. The CDR3 region has the DNA TGTGCCACCAGCTCGAGACTAGCAGTCTACAATGAGCAGTTCTTC.